The rows below give T cell receptor beta chains drawn from one sample of a study of shared clonotypes between healthy human individuals. The table came from immunoSEQ multiplex PCR; TCRdb's copy has only in-frame clones and leaves some out. The data contain about 1.5 million clones, roughly 96% of them singletons. The source material was naive CD4+ T cells sorted from blood. Source of these receptors: a man in his thirties or forties in good health. CDR3s include the opening cysteine and the closing phenylalanine or tryptophan. The D gene is left open where the match is weak. Clone size is shown for a subset of rows, as once, few, many or a class of expanded clone.

abundance | d_gene | j_gene | v_gene | CDR3aa | CDR3nt
NA | NA | TRBJ2-3 | TRBV29-1 | CSVPTRQVSTDTQYF | TGCAGCGTCCCAACCAGGCAGGTTAGCACAGATACGCAGTATTTT
NA | NA | TRBJ1-1 | TRBV30 | CAWIKFGTKNTEAFF | TGTGCCTGGATTAAGTTTGGGACAAAGAACACTGAAGCTTTCTTT
NA | NA | TRBJ1-4 | TRBV11-2 | CASSPRRAGNEKLFF | TGTGCCAGCAGCCCACGACGGGCGGGTAATGAAAAACTGTTTTTT
NA | NA | TRBJ2-3 | TRBV5-1 | CASSLVGVGTDTQYF | TGCGCCAGCAGCTTGGTTGGGGTTGGCACAGATACGCAGTATTTT
NA | NA | TRBJ1-1 | TRBV7-9 | CASSLGASNTEAFF | TGTGCCAGCAGCTTAGGGGCCTCGAACACTGAAGCTTTCTTT
NA | NA | TRBJ2-2 | TRBV7-6 | CASSLMGPRNTGELFF | TGTGCCAGCAGCTTAATGGGGCCGCGGAACACCGGGGAGCTGTTTTTT
NA | TRBD2 | TRBJ2-3 | TRBV19 | CASSKGLLGPTDTQYF | TGTGCCAGTAGCAAGGGACTATTAGGGCCCACAGATACGCAGTATTTT
once | TRBD2 | TRBJ2-1 | TRBV27 | CASSRLAGEGNEQFF | TGTGCCAGCAGCCGACTAGCGGGAGAGGGGAATGAGCAGTTCTTC
NA | NA | TRBJ2-2 | TRBV2 | CASSERLVIAGELFF | TGTGCCAGCAGTGAAAGGCTAGTAATAGCCGGGGAGCTGTTTTTT
NA | NA | TRBJ2-7 | TRBV18 | CASSPLDSTAYEQYF | TGTGCCAGCTCACCTCTTGACTCCACGGCGTACGAGCAGTACTTC
NA | NA | TRBJ2-7 | TRBV19 | CASSRAATYEQYF | TGTGCCAGTAGTCGGGCAGCTACCTACGAGCAGTACTTC
NA | NA | TRBJ1-1 | TRBV21-1 | CASSDATHCTEAFF | TGTGCCAGCAGCGACGCTACACATTGCACTGAAGCTTTCTTT
NA | TRBD2 | TRBJ2-1 | TRBV15 | CATSRGGTMVEQFF | TGTGCCACCAGCAGAGGAGGGACTATGGTTGAGCAGTTCTTC
NA | NA | TRBJ2-3 | TRBV7-9 | CASSFSSSGADTQYF | TGTGCCAGCAGCTTCTCGTCGTCGGGGGCAGATACGCAGTATTTT
NA | NA | TRBJ1-1 | TRBV28 | CASSSATEAFF | TGTGCCAGCAGTTCGGCCACTGAAGCTTTCTTT
NA | TRBD2 | TRBJ2-1 | TRBV11-3 | CASSPGAGTSGGYNEQFF | TGTGCCAGCAGCCCCGGTGCGGGGACTAGCGGGGGGTACAATGAGCAGTTCTTC
NA | TRBD2 | TRBJ2-7 | TRBV9 | CASSPGTSGITEQYF | TGTGCCAGCAGCCCGGGGACTAGCGGGATCACGGAGCAGTACTTC
NA | TRBD1 | TRBJ1-3 | TRBV7-3 | CASSPQGASGNTIYF | TGTGCCAGCAGCCCTCAGGGGGCCTCTGGAAACACCATATATTTT
NA | TRBD2 | TRBJ2-5 | TRBV18 | CASSPGRSGSGQETQYF | TGTGCCAGCTCACCCGGCCGCAGCGGGAGCGGCCAAGAGACCCAGTACTTC
once | NA | TRBJ2-7 | TRBV10-1 | CASSESEATGPSYEQYF | TGCGCCAGCAGTGAGTCGGAGGCTACCGGGCCCTCCTACGAGCAGTACTTC
NA | NA | TRBJ1-1 | TRBV6-5 | CASSQRTENTEAFF | TGTGCCAGCAGCCAACGCACCGAGAACACTGAAGCTTTCTTT
NA | NA | TRBJ2-7 | TRBV2 | CASSRTYVYEQYF | TGTGCCAGCAGTCGGACCTACGTCTACGAGCAGTACTTC
NA | NA | TRBJ2-3 | TRBV2 | CASSDTTVRVRVDTQYF | TGTGCCAGCAGTGACACCACAGTCCGGGTTCGGGTAGATACGCAGTATTTT